The sequence of this TCR beta chain was determined in a study of OX40 agonist ivuxolimab in advanced cancers. About the study: Patients received ivuxolimab, an agonistic anti-OX40 (CD134) antibody. Partial responses occurred in three patients (one hepatocellular carcinoma, two cutaneous melanoma). It was permissible to have had prior anti-PD-1, anti-PD-L1 or anti-CTLA-4 therapy, and approximately 40% had some.

Some clones are missing from TCRdb's copy, which holds only in-frame ones; the method was immunoSEQ multiplex PCR. Among tens of thousands of clones, 88% were seen once, and the ten largest hold 0.67%. The V end lost 7 bases, the J end lost 4 bases, and 10 bases lay between the germline ends. The germline V gene encodes CDR1 MDHEN and CDR2 SYDVKM. This CDR3 region has 12 residues. The V and J genes are TRBV28 and TRBJ1-2; maybe TRBD1 (6 bases). The sample here was CD4+ or CD8+ T cells sorted from blood, taken in a trial of the OX40 agonist ivuxolimab. The sequence came from an adult with an advanced solid tumor such as melanoma, head and neck, liver or kidney cancer. CDR3 in amino acids: CASTDRRYGYTF. The CDR3, as DNA: TGTGCCAGCACCGACAGGCGCTATGGCTACACCTTC.